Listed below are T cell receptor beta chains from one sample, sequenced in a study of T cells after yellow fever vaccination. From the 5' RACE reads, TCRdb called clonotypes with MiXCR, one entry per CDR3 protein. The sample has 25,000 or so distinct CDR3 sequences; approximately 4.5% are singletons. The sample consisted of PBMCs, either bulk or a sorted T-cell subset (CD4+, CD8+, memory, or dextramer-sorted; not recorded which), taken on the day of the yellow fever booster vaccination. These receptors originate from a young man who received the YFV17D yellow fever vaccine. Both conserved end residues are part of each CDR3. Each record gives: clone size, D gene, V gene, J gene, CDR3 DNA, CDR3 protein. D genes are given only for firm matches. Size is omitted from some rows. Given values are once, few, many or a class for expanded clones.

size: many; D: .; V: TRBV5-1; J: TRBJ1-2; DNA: TGCGCCAGCAGCTCGGGGCAGGGAACCTATGGCTACACCTTC; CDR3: CASSSGQGTYGYTF
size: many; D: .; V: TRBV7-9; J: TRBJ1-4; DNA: TGTGCCAGCAGCTCGGATTCCTCCTTGGGTGAAAAACTGTTTTTT; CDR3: CASSSDSSLGEKLFF
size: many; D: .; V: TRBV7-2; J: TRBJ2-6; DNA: TGTGCCAGCAGCGAACTATCTGGGGCCAACGTCCTGACTTTC; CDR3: CASSELSGANVLTF
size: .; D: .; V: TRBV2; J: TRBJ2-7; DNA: TGTGCCAGCCGGAGCCCTGTGGGCGAGCAGTACTTC; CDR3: CASRSPVGEQYF
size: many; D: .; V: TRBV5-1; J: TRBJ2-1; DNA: TGCGCCAGCAGCTTGGACCAGGCAGGGATGCAGTTCTTC; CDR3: CASSLDQAGMQFF
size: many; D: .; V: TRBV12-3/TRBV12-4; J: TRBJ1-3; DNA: TGTGCCAGCGACAGGAGAAACCCTGGAAACACCATATATTTT; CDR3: CASDRRNPGNTIYF
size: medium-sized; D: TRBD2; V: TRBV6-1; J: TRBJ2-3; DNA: TGTGCCAGCAGTGAACTAGCGGGGGGGCCAGATACGCAGTATTTT; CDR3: CASSELAGGPDTQYF
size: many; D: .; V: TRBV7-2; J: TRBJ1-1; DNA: TGTGCCAGCAGCCTTCGAGTTGGGAACACTGAAGCTTTCTTT; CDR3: CASSLRVGNTEAFF
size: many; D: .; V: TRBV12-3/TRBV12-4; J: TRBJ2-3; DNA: TGTGCCAGCAGTTTTCGGGATACGCAGTATTTT; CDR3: CASSFRDTQYF
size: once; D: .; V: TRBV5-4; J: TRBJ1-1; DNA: TGTGCCAGCAGCTTTTCCCGGAACACTGAAGCTTTCTTT; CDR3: CASSFSRNTEAFF
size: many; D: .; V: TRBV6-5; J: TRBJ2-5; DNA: TGTGCCAGCAGCTCCGGGACCAATAAGGGAGAGACCCAGTACTTC; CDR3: CASSSGTNKGETQYF
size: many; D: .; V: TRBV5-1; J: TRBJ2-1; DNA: TGCGCCAGCAGCTTGGGCACCGGACCGAGCAATGAGCAGTTCTTC; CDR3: CASSLGTGPSNEQFF
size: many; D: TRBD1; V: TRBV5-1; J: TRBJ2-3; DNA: TGCGCCAGCAGCTTCGGACAGGGGATGGATACGCAGTATTTT; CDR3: CASSFGQGMDTQYF
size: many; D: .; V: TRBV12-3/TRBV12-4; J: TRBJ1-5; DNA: TGTGCCAGCAGCCGCCGGGAGAATCAGCCCCAGCATTTT; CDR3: CASSRRENQPQHF
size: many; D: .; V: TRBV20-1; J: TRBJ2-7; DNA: TGCAGTGCTAGAACCGACGCCGACGAGCAGTACTTC; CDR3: CSARTDADEQYF
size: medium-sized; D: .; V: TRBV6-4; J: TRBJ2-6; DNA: TGTGCCAGCAGTGACAACTCTGGGGCCAACGTCCTGACTTTC; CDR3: CASSDNSGANVLTF
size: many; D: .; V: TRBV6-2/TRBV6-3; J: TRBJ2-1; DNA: TGTGCCAGCAGTTCTAGCTCCTACAATGAGCAGTTCTTC; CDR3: CASSSSSYNEQFF
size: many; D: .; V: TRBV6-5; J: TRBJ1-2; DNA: TGTGCCAGCAGTTACTCGGGGGATCCCTATGGCTACACCTTC; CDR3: CASSYSGDPYGYTF
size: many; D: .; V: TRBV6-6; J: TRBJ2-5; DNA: TGTGCCAGCAGTTACCAAGAGACCCAGTACTTC; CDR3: CASSYQETQYF
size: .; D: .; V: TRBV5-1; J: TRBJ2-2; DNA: TGCGCCAGCAGCTTGGAAGGGACACCGAACACCGGGGAGCTGTTTTTT; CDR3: CASSLEGTPNTGELFF
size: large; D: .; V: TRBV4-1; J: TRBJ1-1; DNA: TGCGCCAGCAGCCAACGGGAAGTTACTGAAGCTTTCTTT; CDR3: CASSQREVTEAFF
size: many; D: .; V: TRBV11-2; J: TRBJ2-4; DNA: TGTGCCAGCAGCTTAGATAGGGGGATAGGCATTCAGTACTTC; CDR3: CASSLDRGIGIQYF
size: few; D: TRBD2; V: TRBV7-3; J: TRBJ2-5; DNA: TGTGCCAGCAGCTTTAGCGGGGGGGGCCAGACCCAGTACTTC; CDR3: CASSFSGGGQTQYF
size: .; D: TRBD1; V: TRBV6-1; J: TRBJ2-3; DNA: TGTGCCAGCAGAGAATTGACAGGGGGGGAAAACACGCAGTATTTC; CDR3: CASRELTGGENTQYF
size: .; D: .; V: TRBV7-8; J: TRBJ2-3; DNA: TGTGCCAGCAGCAATCTCACAGATACGCAGTATTTT; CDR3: CASSNLTDTQYF
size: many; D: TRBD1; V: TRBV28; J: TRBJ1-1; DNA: TGTGCCAGCAGTTTGACAGGGAAAGCTTTCTTT; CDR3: CASSLTGKAFF
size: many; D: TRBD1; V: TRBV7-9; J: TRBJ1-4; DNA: TGTGCCAGCAGCTTCGGGACAGGGGCAACTAATGAAAAACTGTTTTTT; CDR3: CASSFGTGATNEKLFF
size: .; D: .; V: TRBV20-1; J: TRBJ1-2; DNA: TGCAGTGCTAGAGATTACCGGGACTATGGCTACACCTTC; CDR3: CSARDYRDYGYTF
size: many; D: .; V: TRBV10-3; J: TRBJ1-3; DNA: TGTGCCATCAGTGCGGTCACCCGCCATGGAAACACCATATATTTT; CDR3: CAISAVTRHGNTIYF
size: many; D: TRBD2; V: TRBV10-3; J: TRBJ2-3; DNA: TGTGCCATCAGTGGTACTAGCGGGTCTCCAGATACGCAGTATTTT; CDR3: CAISGTSGSPDTQYF
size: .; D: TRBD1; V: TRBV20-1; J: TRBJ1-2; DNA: TGCAGTGCTCTCCCGTTGGACAGGGGGACTCACTATGGCTACACCTTC; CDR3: CSALPLDRGTHYGYTF
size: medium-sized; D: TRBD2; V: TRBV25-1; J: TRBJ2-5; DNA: TGTGCCAGCAGTGAGACTAGCGGGGTTCGAGAGACCCAGTACTTC; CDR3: CASSETSGVRETQYF
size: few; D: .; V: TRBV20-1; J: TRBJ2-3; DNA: TGCAGTGCTAGAGAATGGGCTACAGATACGCAGTATTTT; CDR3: CSAREWATDTQYF
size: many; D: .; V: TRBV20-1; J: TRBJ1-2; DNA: TGCAGTGCTAGTCCCCACCTAGCTAACTATGGCTACACCTTC; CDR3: CSASPHLANYGYTF
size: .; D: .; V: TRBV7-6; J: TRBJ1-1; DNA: TGTGCCAGCAGCTTAGCGCTAGGGTACACTGAAGCTTTCTTT; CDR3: CASSLALGYTEAFF
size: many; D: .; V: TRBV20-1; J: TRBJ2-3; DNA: TGCAGTGCCGCGATTGCCGCTAGCACAGATACGCAGTATTTT; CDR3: CSAAIAASTDTQYF
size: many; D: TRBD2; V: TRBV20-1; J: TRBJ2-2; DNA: TGCAGTGCTAGAGAGCGGGGGGCGAACACCGGGGAGCTGTTTTTT; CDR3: CSARERGANTGELFF
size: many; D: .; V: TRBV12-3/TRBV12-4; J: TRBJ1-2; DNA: TGTGCCAGCACTCCTTCGGGGTTTTATGGCTACACCTTC; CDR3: CASTPSGFYGYTF
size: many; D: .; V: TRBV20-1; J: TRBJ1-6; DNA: TGCAGTGCCCCGGAACAGGGAGGTTCACCCCTCCACTTT; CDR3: CSAPEQGGSPLHF
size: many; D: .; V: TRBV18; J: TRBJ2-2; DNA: TGTGCCAGCTCACCGTTCGACAGCGCGAACACCGGGGAGCTGTTTTTT; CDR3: CASSPFDSANTGELFF
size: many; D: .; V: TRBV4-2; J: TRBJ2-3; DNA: TGTGCCAGCAGCCAAGATAGAGGCACTAGCACAGATACGCAGTATTTT; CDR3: CASSQDRGTSTDTQYF
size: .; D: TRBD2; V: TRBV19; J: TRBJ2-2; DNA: TGTGCCATACTAGCGGGGGGGAAGAAAGTCGGGGAGCTGTTTTTT; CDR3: CAILAGGKKVGELFF
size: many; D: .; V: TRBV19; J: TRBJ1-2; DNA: TGTGCCAGTAGTGAGCAGGGCTTCGGTGGCTACACCTTC; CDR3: CASSEQGFGGYTF
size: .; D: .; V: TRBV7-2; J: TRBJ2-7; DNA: TGTGCCAGCAGCTTAACAGCCGACTCCTACGAGCAGTACTTC; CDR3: CASSLTADSYEQYF
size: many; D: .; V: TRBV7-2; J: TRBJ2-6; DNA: TGTGCCAGCAGCTTAGGCCCCGGGGCCAACGTCCTGACTTTC; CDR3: CASSLGPGANVLTF
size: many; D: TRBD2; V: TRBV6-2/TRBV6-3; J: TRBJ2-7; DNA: TGTGCCAGCAGGTTAGCGGGTTCGGCCTACGAGCAGTACTTC; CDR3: CASRLAGSAYEQYF
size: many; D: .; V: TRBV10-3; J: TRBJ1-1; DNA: TGTGCCATCAGCTACGGACAGACTGAAGCTTTCTTT; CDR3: CAISYGQTEAFF
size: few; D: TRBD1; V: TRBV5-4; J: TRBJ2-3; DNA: TGTGCCAGCAGACCGGGACAGAGCACAGATACGCAGTATTTT; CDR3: CASRPGQSTDTQYF
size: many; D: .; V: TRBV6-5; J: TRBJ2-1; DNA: TGTGCCAGCAGCAAAGTCGGGGGTAGGCAGTTCTTC; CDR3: CASSKVGGRQFF
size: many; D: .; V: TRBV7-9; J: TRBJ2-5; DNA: TGTGCCAGCAGCTTCCAGGCTATCAGGACCCAGTACTTC; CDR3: CASSFQAIRTQYF
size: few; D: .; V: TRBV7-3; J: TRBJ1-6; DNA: TGTGCCAGCGCCCTCGGGGGGAGGTATTCACCCCTCCACTTT; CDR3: CASALGGRYSPLHF